One sample yielded the 16 T cell receptor beta chains listed below, sequenced in a study of blood T cell repertoires in COVID-19 (dated by TCRdb to the early 2020s). Library prep was done by the immunoSEQ multiplex PCR assay. TCRdb took this table from immuneACCESS and kept in-frame rearrangements with V and J called. Such tables lack part of the clones; where checked against another copy, unresolved V genes explain under half of the gap, and the rest is unexplained. Counted in this sample were 200,000 to 300,000 clones; roughly 79% of them appeared once. The ten largest account for 7.5% of the sample. Sequencing was carried out using peripheral blood. Receptors were obtained from an elderly woman with COVID-19, enrolled during active disease.

As concerns this clone: Distinct nucleotide sequences in the sample also encode this CDR3. This rearrangement joins TRBV30 to TRBJ1-1; 8 bases match TRBD1. The CDR3 has 13 amino acids. Germline trimming cut 5 bases from V and 1 base from J; bases unmatched to any gene: 3. Germline V gene lookup returns CDR1 GTSNPN and CDR2 SVGIG (reference sequence). DNA of the CDR3: TGTGCCTGGGACAGGGGAGGGAACACTGAAGCTTTCTTT. This sequence encodes CAWDRGGNTEAFF.

The chain employs TRBV6-2 or TRBV6-3 and TRBJ1-2; a weak D match, TRBD1 (6 bases). This CDR3 region has 13 residues. V was clipped by 5 bases and J by 8 bases, with 15 bases between them. The germline V gene encodes CDR1 MNHEY and CDR2 SVGEGT. CDR3 DNA: TGTGCCAGCAGTAGAACAGGGCCTGTGGGCTACACCTTC. Protein product: CASSRTGPVGYTF.

The CDR3 sequence is CASSSGHFVGTEAFF. CDR3 bases: TGTGCCAGCAGCTCCGGACATTTTGTGGGCACTGAAGCTTTCTTT. The V gene is TRBV5-8, the J gene TRBJ1-1; TRBD1 might be the D (5 bases). CDR3 length: 15 amino acids. Germline loops: CDR1 SGHTS, CDR2 YDEGEE. The V end was cut by 3 bases, the J end by 4 bases, with 16 bases between. The whole variable domain, remainder taken from reference TRBV5-8 and TRBJ1-1, is EAGVTQSPTHLIKTRGQQATLRCSPISGHTSVYWYQQALGLGLQFLLWYDEGEERNRGNFPPRFSGRQFPNYSSELNVNALELEDSALYLCASSSGHFVGTEAFFGQGTRLTVV.

This chain connects TRBV6-1 to TRBJ2-1; 10 bases agree with TRBD2. In germline, CDR1 is MNHNS, CDR2 SASEGT. V dropped 5 bases and J dropped 5; count of bases not matched to a gene: 3. The length of the CDR3 is 14 residues. The CDR3 is CASSSTSGHNEQFF. CDR3 nucleotides: TGTGCCAGCAGTTCGACTAGCGGGCACAATGAGCAGTTCTTC.

The V gene is TRBV2, the J gene TRBJ1-4; 8 bases map to TRBD1. Unmatched junction bases numbered 9, after V lost 5 bases and J lost 4 bases. The CDR3 length is 16 residues. CDR1 and CDR2 (germline): SNHLY, FYNNEI. In nucleotides, the CDR3 is TGTGCCAGCAGTCAAAAGTGGACAGGGTTTAATGAAAAACTGTTTTTT. Encoded protein: CASSQKWTGFNEKLFF.

The chain joins TRBV6-5 to TRBJ1-4; possibly TRBD1 for D (6 bases). The CDR3 runs to 15 residues. Germline CDR1 and CDR2: MNHEY and SVGAGI. Trimming left V 5 bases short and J 0 bases short, with 10 bases between. CDR3 protein: CASSRPGATNEKLFF. The DNA of the CDR3 is TGTGCCAGCAGTCGCCCAGGGGCAACTAATGAAAAACTGTTTTTT.

The chain recombines TRBV5-4 with TRBJ1-1, with D maybe TRBD1 (6 bases). CDR1 is SGHNT, CDR2 YYREEE, per germline (reference sequence). The V and J ends lost 0 bases and 7 bases respectively, with 13 bases between them. There are 14 residues in the CDR3. The CDR3 spells CASSLASNRVEAFF. In DNA, the CDR3 is TGTGCCAGCAGCTTGGCATCCAACAGGGTTGAAGCTTTCTTT.

This clone has just a few counts. The same CDR3 can be traced to other DNA sequences in this sample. V gene TRBV6-5 combines with J gene TRBJ1-1; a possible D gene is TRBD1 (6 bases). Germline V gene data show CDR1 as MNHEY and CDR2 as SVGAGI. Trimming pared 6 bases from V and 4 bases from J, leaving 12 bases between. This CDR3 has 13 residues. The CDR3 is CASRARGSTEAFF. Here the CDR3 DNA reads TGTGCCAGCAGGGCAAGGGGGTCCACTGAAGCTTTCTTT.

This rearrangement joins TRBV30 to TRBJ1-6; the D gene is possibly TRBD1 (6 bases). From germline, CDR1 is GTSNPN and CDR2 SVGIG (reference sequence). The CDR3 is made up of 14 amino acids. V shed 0 bases and J shed 9 bases, with 12 bases lying between them. CDR3 coding DNA: TGTGCCTGGAGTGTACAGGGTTACCGTTCACCCCTCCACTTT. Translated: CAWSVQGYRSPLHF.

The chain combines TRBV5-1 with TRBJ2-3; TRBD2 might be the D (5 bases). The CDR3 runs to 15 residues. CDR1 is SGHRS, CDR2 YFSETQ, per germline. V was cut by 0 bases and J by 4 bases, with 12 bases left in between. CDR3 sequence (DNA): TGCGCCAGCAGCTTGGCCACCCCGAGGGCAGATACGCAGTATTTT. Translated, it gives CASSLATPRADTQYF.

V and J are TRBV3-1 (or the pseudogene TRBV3-2) and TRBJ1-5; perhaps TRBD1 as D (6 bases). Per germline, CDR1 LGHDT and CDR2 YNNKEL (reference sequence). This CDR3 comprises 15 residues. V lost 0 bases and J lost 4, with 10 bases in between. As DNA, the CDR3 is TGTGCCAGCAGCCAAGATACAGGGAGAAATCAGCCCCAGCATTTT. Its protein is CASSQDTGRNQPQHF.

The gene calls are TRBV7-2 and TRBJ2-3; TRBD2 matches 9 bases. From germline, CDR1 is SGHTA and CDR2 FQGNSA. With 1 base clipped from V and 1 base from J, the junction kept 0 bases outside the gene matches. The CDR3 is 15 residues long. CDR3 amino acids: CASSLGGGGTDTQYF. CDR3 sequence (DNA): TGTGCCAGCAGCTTAGGCGGGGGGGGCACAGATACGCAGTATTTT.

The rearrangement uses TRBV6-6 and TRBJ2-7, with a tentative D call TRBD2 (5 bases). The CDR3 has 12 residues. Germline V gene sequence: CDR1 MNHNY, CDR2 SVGAGI (reference sequence). V was trimmed by 0 bases and J by 6 bases, leaving 6 bases between them. CDR3 in DNA: TGTGCCAGCAGTTACTCCGGGGTCGAGCAGTACTTC. This translates into CASSYSGVEQYF.

This clone was observed once. The chain recombines TRBV24-1 with TRBJ1-2; TRBD1 matches 8 bases. The CDR3 totals 13 residues. V shed 7 bases, J shed 4 bases, and the junction held 4 bases outside the gene matches. Germline CDR1 is KGHDR and CDR2 is SFDVKD. The CDR3 protein is CATSRGLGYGYTF. DNA of the CDR3: TGTGCCACCAGCAGGGGGCTTGGCTATGGCTACACCTTC.

The rearrangement links TRBV30 to TRBJ1-1; tentatively, D is TRBD1 (6 bases). This CDR3 has 12 amino acids. Trimming cost V 8 bases and J 6 bases, with 16 bases left between them. Germline CDR1 reads GTSNPN; CDR2 reads SVGIG (reference sequence). The CDR3 nucleotides are TGTGCCCTTAGGGGGTTGAGATCTGAAGCTTTCTTT. Its protein is CALRGLRSEAFF.

This clone was found once. This chain uses TRBV9 with TRBJ2-7; TRBD1 agrees at 8 bases. V gave up 0 bases and J gave up 6 bases; unmatched junction bases: 5. Germline V gene sequence: CDR1 SGDLS, CDR2 YYNGEE. The CDR3 extends over 14 amino acids. The CDR3 region is CASSVDPTGAEQYF. The CDR3 DNA follows: TGTGCCAGCAGCGTAGATCCGACAGGGGCCGAGCAGTACTTC.